Here is one T cell receptor (beta chain) with its context. Its antigen is undetermined. With the Oncomine TCR Beta short-read assay, DNA from cultured CD4+ T cells was sequenced. MiXCR, run by TCRdb on the PCR reads, gives a single entry per CDR3 protein. In the table there are roughly 11,000 distinct CDR3 sequences, roughly three fifths of which are singletons. The treatment is: 10-day PBMC culture with coronavirus spike peptide pools or control peptides (ViraFEST assay). The data were taken from a study of vaccination and CD4 T cells after COVID-19. Across the study: From HCoV-229E, HCoV-OC43, HCoV-NL63 and SARS-CoV-2, overlapping spike peptides were used to stimulate the cells. Findings of the study overall: Convalescent patients' vaccine-specific clones were spike mono-reactive in 304 of 307 cases.

This CDR3 is built from 16 residues. Trimming removed 3 bases from V and 0 bases from J, with 12 bases in between. The germline V gene encodes CDR1 MGHRA and CDR2 YSYEKL. The receptor was derived from a human donor who had recovered from COVID-19. The rearrangement links TRBV4-1 to TRBJ1-3, with D possibly TRBD1 on 5 matching bases. The specimen was CD4+ T cells from blood, cultured in vitro. CDR3 protein: CASSHILQVSGNTIYF. CDR3 DNA: TGCGCCAGCAGCCACATCCTACAGGTCTCTGGAAACACCATATATTTT.